This T cell receptor (beta chain) appears in the sequencing data of a study of blood T cells in healthy people across ages. Study-level findings and limits: Higher diversity and more naive CD4+ cells were features of long-lived donors, compared to aged donors.

Each of the donors had approximately 10 milliliters of peripheral blood drawn into EDTA-treated Vacutainer tubes. Isolation of PBMCs gave at least 7 million cells per sample. Samples each yielded at least 5 micrograms of total RNA. A second PCR, run for about 6 to 11 cycles, used a sample-barcoded 5' primer plus a J-beta primer mix. TCRdb redid the calling of the 5' RACE reads with MiXCR, one entry per CDR3 protein. The table records roughly 1.5 million distinct CDR3 sequences, about 42% of them present only once. The CDR3 contains 16 residues. The germline CDR1 and CDR2 sequences are LGHDT and YNNKEL (reference sequence). Trimming took 4 bases from V and 11 from J; bases not matched to a gene: 15. Concerning this clonotype: Its antigen is unknown.

The chain recombines TRBV3-1 with TRBJ2-5; 11 bases align to TRBD2. Sequencing was done on a sample of blood. The receptor comes from a woman between 18 and 29 years old in good health. CDR3 bases: TGTGCCAGCAGCCTCTTAGCGGGGGGGCACCACAATGAGCAGTACTTC. This gives the protein CASSLLAGGHHNEQYF.